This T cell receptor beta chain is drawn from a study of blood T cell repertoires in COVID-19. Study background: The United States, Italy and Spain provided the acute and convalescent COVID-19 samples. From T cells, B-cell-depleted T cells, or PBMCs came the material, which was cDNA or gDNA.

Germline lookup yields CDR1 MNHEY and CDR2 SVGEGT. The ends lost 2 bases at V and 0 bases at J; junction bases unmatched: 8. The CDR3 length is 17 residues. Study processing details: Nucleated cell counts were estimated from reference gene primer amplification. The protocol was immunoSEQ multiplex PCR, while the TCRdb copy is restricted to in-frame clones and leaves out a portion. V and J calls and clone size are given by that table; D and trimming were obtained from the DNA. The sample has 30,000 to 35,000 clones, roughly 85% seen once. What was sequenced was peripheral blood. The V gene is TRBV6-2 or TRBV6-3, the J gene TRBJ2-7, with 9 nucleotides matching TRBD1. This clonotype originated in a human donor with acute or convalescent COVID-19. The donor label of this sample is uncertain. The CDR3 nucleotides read TGTGCCAGCAGTTACCCCCCGGGACAGGGTTACTCCTACGAGCAGTACTTC. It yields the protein CASSYPPGQGYSYEQYF.